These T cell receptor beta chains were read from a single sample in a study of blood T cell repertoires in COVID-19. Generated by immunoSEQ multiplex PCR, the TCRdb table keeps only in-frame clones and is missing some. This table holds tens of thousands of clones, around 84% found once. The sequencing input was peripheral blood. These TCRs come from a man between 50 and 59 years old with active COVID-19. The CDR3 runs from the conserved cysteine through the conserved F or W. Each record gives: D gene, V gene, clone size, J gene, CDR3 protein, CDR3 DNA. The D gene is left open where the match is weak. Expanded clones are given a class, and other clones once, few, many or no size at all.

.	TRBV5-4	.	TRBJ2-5	CASSPTRAGQETQYF	TGTGCCAGCAGCCCTACGCGGGCCGGGCAAGAGACCCAGTACTTC
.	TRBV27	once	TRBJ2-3	CASKRRLFQIDTQYF	TGTGCCAGCAAAAGGCGACTATTTCAGATCGATACGCAGTATTTT
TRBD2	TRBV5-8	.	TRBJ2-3	CASSSVGGWRTDTQYF	TGTGCCAGCAGCTCGGTCGGGGGGTGGAGGACAGATACGCAGTATTTT
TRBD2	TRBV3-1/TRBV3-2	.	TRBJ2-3	CASKEGLAGGRAYF	TGTGCCAGCAAAGAAGGACTAGCGGGAGGGAGGGCGTATTTT
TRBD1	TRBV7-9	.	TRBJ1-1	CASSLWQGADTEAFF	TGTGCCAGCAGCTTATGGCAGGGGGCGGACACTGAAGCTTTCTTT
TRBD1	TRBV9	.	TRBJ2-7	CASSVVRDRVYEQYF	TGTGCCAGCAGCGTAGTAAGGGACAGGGTCTACGAGCAGTACTTC
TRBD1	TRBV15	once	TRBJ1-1	CATSPGTGGYTEAFF	TGTGCCACCAGTCCCGGGACAGGGGGCTACACTGAAGCTTTCTTT
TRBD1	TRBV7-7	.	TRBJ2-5	CASSRGTGPETQYF	TGTGCCAGCAGCCGCGGGACAGGCCCAGAGACCCAGTACTTC
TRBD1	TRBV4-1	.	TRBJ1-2	CASSQDHRGGYGYTF	TGCGCCAGCAGCCAGGACCACAGGGGCGGCTATGGCTACACCTTC
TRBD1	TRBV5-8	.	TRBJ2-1	CASSSNRGLNEQFF	TGTGCCAGCAGCTCTAACAGGGGGCTGAATGAGCAGTTCTTC
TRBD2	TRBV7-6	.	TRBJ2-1	CASSLRGRASYNEQFF	TGTGCCAGCAGCTTACGCGGGAGGGCCTCTTACAATGAGCAGTTCTTC
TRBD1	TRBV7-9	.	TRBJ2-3	CASSYTTGRTDTQYF	TGTGCCAGCAGCTATACGACAGGGCGCACAGATACGCAGTATTTT
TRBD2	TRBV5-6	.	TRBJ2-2	CASSLTSGSTGELFF	TGTGCCAGCAGCTTAACTAGCGGGAGTACCGGGGAGCTGTTTTTT
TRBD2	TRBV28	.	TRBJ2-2	CASSPRGRTTGELFF	TGTGCCAGCAGCCCCCGCGGGAGAACCACCGGGGAGCTGTTTTTT
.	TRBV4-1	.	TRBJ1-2	CASSQGTLTMAPLEGYTF	TGCGCCAGCAGCCAAGGGACTCTAACTATGGCCCCGCTTGAGGGCTACACCTTC
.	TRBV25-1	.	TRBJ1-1	CASRAPLNTEAFF	TGTGCCAGCAGGGCTCCATTGAACACTGAAGCTTTCTTT
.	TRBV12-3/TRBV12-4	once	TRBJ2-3	CASSPGMRDTQYF	TGTGCCAGCAGCCCCGGGATGCGCGATACGCAGTATTTT
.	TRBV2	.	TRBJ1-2	CASKTGPPNYGYTF	TGTGCCAGCAAAACAGGGCCCCCTAACTATGGCTACACCTTC
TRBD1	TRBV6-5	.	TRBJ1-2	CASRTGAGGYTF	TGTGCCAGCAGGACAGGGGCGGGCGGCTACACCTTC
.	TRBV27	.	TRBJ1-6	CASSLRSAPDNSPLHF	TGTGCCAGCAGTTTACGGAGCGCTCCGGATAATTCACCCCTCCACTTT
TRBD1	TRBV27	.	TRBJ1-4	CASSLRDSDEKLFF	TGTGCCAGCAGTCTCCGGGACAGTGATGAAAAACTGTTTTTT
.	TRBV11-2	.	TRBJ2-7	CASSFAGANYEQYF	TGTGCCAGCAGCTTCGCAGGGGCGAACTACGAGCAGTACTTC